This TCR beta chain was recorded in a study of CDR3 diversity in severe acne. MiXCR was run by TCRdb on the PCR reads, yielding one entry per CDR3 protein. The sample lists more than 85,000 distinct CDR3 sequences; roughly half were seen once. This clonotype was found many times. V lost 6 bases and J lost 3, with 9 bases in between. The CDR3 sequence is 13 residues long. In germline, CDR1 is SGHTA, CDR2 FQGNSA. V and J are TRBV7-2 and TRBJ2-1, with D tentatively TRBD1 (5 bases). The origin of this receptor is a male donor with acne. The source material was blood. CDR3 DNA: TGTGCCAGCAGGCGGACAAGCTACAATGAGCAGTTCTTC. The encoded protein is CASRRTSYNEQFF.